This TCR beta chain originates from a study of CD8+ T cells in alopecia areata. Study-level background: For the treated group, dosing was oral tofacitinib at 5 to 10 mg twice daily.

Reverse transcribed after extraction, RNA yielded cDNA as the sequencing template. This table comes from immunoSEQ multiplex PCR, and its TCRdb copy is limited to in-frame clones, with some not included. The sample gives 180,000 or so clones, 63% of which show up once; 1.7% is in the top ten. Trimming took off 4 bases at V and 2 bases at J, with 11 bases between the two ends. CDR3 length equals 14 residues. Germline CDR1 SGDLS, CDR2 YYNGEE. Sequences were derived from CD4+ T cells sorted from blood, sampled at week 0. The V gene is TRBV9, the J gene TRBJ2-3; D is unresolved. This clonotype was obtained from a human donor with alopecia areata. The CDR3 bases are TGTGCCAGCAGCACCCGTCCCCTCACAGATACGCAGTATTTT. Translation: CASSTRPLTDTQYF.